The T cell receptor (beta chain) described here comes from a study of OX40 agonist ivuxolimab in advanced cancers. The wider study: Therapy given before enrollment (anti-PD-1, anti-PD-L1 or anti-CTLA-4) was allowed, and roughly 41% had some.

V gave up 2 bases and J gave up 0 bases, with 8 bases separating them. The CDR3 is 14 residues long. Sequencing used immunoSEQ multiplex PCR; TCRdb keeps in-frame clones, though not all of them. The data show some 45,000 clones, approximately 91% seen once. The rearrangement joins TRBV6-7 to TRBJ2-7, with D possibly matching TRBD1 (5 bases). TRBV6-7 is an ORF, and what it does is uncertain. Sequenced here: CD4+ or CD8+ T cells sorted from blood, sampled in a trial of the OX40 agonist ivuxolimab. The clonotype was recovered from an adult with an advanced solid tumor such as melanoma, head and neck, liver or kidney cancer. This CDR3 reads CASSYGAYSYEQYF. The CDR3 coding sequence is TGTGCCAGCAGTTACGGGGCATACTCCTACGAGCAGTACTTC.